This T cell receptor beta chain derives from a study of shared clonotypes between healthy human individuals. Study results and limitations: For naive CD4 cells, 5% to 6.5% of clonotypes were shared across a handful of donors. Limitation of the genetic and exposure-history diversity represented came from the few donors.

Profiling relied on immunoSEQ multiplex PCR, and the TCRdb table lists in-frame clones only, not all of them. The sample yields 1.6 million or so clones, approximately 98.5% seen once. Notes on this clone: Antigen unknown.

Germline lookup yields CDR1 SGHAT and CDR2 FQNNGV. The CDR3 contains 15 residues. V was pared by 5 bases and J by 8 bases, with 11 bases of the junction left unmatched. This sequence was found in a man aged 25 to 40 in good health. Sample: naive CD4+ T cells sorted from blood. Subset noted: CD45RA+ positively selected. V and J are TRBV11-2 and TRBJ2-1, with 8 nucleotides matching TRBD2. In DNA, the CDR3 is TGTGCCAGCAGCCTAGCCGGGACTAGGAGGTATGAGCAGTTCTTC. It is translated as CASSLAGTRRYEQFF.